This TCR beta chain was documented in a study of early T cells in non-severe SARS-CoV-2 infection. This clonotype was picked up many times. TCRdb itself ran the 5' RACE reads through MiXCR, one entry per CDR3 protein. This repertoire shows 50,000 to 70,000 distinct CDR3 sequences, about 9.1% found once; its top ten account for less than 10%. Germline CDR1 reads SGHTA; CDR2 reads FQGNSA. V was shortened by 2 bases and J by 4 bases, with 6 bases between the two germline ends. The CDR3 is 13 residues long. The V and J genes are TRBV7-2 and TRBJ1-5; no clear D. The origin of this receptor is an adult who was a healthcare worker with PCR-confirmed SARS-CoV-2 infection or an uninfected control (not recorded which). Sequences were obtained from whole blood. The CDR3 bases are TGTGCCAGCAGCTTATTCCAAAATCAGCCCCAGCATTTT. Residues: CASSLFQNQPQHF.